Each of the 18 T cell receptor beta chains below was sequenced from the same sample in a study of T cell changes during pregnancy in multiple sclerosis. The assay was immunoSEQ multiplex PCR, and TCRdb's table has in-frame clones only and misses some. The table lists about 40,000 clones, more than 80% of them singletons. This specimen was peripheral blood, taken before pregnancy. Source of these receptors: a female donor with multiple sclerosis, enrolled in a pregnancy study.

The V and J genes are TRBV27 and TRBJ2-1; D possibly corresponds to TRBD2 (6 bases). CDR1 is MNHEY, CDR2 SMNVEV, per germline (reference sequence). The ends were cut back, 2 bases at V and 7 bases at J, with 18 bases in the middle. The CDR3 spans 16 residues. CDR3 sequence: CASSLNIAGPRNEQFF. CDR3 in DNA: TGTGCCAGCAGTTTAAATATCGCGGGACCGCGGAATGAGCAGTTCTTC.

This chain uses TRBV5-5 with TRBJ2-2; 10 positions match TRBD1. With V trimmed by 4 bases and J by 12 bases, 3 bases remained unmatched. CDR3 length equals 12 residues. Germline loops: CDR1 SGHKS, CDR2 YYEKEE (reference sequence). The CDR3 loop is CASSRTGGKLFF. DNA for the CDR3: TGTGCCAGCAGCCGGACAGGGGGAAAGCTGTTTTTT.

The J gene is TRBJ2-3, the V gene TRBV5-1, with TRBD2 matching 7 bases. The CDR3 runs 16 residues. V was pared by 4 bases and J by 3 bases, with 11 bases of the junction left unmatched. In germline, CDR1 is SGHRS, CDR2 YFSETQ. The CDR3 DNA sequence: TGCGCCAGCAGCCTGGGTCCGGGAGCGGGGACAGATACGCAGTATTTT. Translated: CASSLGPGAGTDTQYF.

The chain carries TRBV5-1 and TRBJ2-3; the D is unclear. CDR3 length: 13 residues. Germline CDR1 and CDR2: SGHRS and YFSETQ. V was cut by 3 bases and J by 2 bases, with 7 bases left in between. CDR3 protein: CASSSYYTDTQYF. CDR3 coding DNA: TGCGCCAGCAGCTCATACTACACAGATACGCAGTATTTT.

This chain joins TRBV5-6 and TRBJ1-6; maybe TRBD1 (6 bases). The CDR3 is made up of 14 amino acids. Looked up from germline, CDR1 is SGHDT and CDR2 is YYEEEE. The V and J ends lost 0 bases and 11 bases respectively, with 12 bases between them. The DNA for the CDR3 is TGTGCCAGCAGCTTGGACAGGGCGAGGGCACCCCTCCACTTT. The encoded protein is CASSLDRARAPLHF.

The CDR3 sequence: CASSWTGRTEAFF. The CDR3 DNA reads TGTGCCAGCAGCTGGACAGGGCGCACTGAAGCTTTCTTT. This chain uses TRBV7-2 with TRBJ1-1; 8 bases align to TRBD1. The germline V gene has CDR1 SGHTA and CDR2 FQGNSA. Trimming at V came to 4 bases and at J to 4 bases, leaving 2 bases not matched to a gene. The CDR3 extends over 13 amino acids.

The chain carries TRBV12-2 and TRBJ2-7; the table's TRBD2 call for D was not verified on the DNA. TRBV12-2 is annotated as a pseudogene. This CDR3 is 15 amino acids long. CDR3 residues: CASRPRTSGAYEQYF. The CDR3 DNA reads TGTGCAAGTCGCCCCCGGACTAGCGGAGCCTACGAGCAGTACTTC.

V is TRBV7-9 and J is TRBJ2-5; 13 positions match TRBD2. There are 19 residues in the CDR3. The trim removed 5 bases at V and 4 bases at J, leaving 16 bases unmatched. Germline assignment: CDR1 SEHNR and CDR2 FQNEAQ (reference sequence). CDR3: CASSRTGTSGKAPGETQYF. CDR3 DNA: TGTGCCAGCAGCCGGACCGGGACTAGCGGGAAGGCGCCGGGAGAGACCCAGTACTTC.

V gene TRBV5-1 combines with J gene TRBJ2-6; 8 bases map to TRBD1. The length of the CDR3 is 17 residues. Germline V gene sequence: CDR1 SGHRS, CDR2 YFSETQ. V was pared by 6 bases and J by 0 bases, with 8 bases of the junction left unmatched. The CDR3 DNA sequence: TGCGCCAGCACCGGGACAGGTGGAATCTCTGGGGCCAACGTCCTGACTTTC. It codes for CASTGTGGISGANVLTF.

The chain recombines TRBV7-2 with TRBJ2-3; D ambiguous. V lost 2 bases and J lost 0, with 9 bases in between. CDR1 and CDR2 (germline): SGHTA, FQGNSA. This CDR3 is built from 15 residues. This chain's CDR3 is CASSLYLTSTDTQYF. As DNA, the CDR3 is TGTGCCAGCAGCTTATATTTGACAAGCACAGATACGCAGTATTTT.

CDR3 loop: CASSNREGTGGFYEQYF. CDR3 DNA sequence: TGTGCCAGCTCAAACCGAGAGGGGACAGGGGGCTTCTACGAGCAGTACTTC. This chain joins TRBV18 and TRBJ2-7, with 12 bases aligning to TRBD1. The CDR3 is made up of 17 amino acids. The trim removed 5 bases at V and 3 bases at J, leaving 11 bases unmatched. CDR1 and CDR2 (germline): KGHSH, LQKENI.

The CDR3 is CASSQDGTSGGWGEQFF. The CDR3 DNA reads as TGCGCCAGCAGCCAAGACGGGACTAGCGGGGGGTGGGGTGAGCAGTTCTTC. The chain links TRBV4-1 to TRBJ2-1, with 15 nucleotides matching TRBD2. The CDR3 is 17 residues long. In germline, CDR1 is MGHRA, CDR2 YSYEKL. J gave up 9 bases and V 0 bases, and 6 bases lay outside the gene matches.

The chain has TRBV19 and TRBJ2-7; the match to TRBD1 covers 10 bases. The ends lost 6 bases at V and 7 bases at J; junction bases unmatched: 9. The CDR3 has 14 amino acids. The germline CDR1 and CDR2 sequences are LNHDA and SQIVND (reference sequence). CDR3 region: CASSRQGAVREQYF. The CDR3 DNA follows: TGTGCCAGTAGCCGACAGGGGGCGGTGAGGGAGCAGTACTTC.

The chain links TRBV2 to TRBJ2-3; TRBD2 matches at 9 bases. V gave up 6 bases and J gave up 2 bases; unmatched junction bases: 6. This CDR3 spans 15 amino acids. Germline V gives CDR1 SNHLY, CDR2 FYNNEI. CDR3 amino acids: CASRLGLAPTDTQYF. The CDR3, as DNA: TGTGCCAGCAGATTAGGACTAGCGCCCACAGATACGCAGTATTTT.

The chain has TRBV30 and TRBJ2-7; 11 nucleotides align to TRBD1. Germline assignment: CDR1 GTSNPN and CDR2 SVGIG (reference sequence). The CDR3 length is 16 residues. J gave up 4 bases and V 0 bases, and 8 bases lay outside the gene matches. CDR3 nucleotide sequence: TGTGCCTGGAGTGTAAGAGGGACAGGGGGGATATACGAGCAGTACTTC. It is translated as CAWSVRGTGGIYEQYF.

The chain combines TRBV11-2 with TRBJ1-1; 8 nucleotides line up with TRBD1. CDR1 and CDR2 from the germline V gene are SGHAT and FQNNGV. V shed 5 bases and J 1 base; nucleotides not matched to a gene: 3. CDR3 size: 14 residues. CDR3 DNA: TGTGCCAGCAGCCAGGGGGCGGGGAACACTGAAGCTTTCTTT. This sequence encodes CASSQGAGNTEAFF.

The CDR3 DNA is TGTGCCAGCAGCGTATACGGAGGGACGAGCACTGAAGCTTTCTTT. Amino acids: CASSVYGGTSTEAFF. The V gene is TRBV9, the J gene TRBJ1-1; possibly TRBD1 for D (5 bases). CDR3 length: 15 amino acids. Per germline, CDR1 SGDLS and CDR2 YYNGEE. Trimming took 1 base from V and 4 from J, leaving 14 bases between them.

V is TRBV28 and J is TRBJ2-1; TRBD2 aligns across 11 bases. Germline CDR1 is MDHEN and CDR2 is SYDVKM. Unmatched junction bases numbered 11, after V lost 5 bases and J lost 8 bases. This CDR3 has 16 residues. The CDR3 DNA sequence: TGTGCCAGCAGTCCTCAGACTAGCGGGGTAAGGTATGAGCAGTTCTTC. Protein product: CASSPQTSGVRYEQFF. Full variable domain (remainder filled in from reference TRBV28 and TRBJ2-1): DVKVTQSSRYLVKRTGEKVFLECVQDMDHENMFWYRQDPGLGLRLIYFSYDVKMKEKGDIPEGYSVSREKKERFSLILESASTNQTSMYLCASSPQTSGVRYEQFFGPGTRLTVL.